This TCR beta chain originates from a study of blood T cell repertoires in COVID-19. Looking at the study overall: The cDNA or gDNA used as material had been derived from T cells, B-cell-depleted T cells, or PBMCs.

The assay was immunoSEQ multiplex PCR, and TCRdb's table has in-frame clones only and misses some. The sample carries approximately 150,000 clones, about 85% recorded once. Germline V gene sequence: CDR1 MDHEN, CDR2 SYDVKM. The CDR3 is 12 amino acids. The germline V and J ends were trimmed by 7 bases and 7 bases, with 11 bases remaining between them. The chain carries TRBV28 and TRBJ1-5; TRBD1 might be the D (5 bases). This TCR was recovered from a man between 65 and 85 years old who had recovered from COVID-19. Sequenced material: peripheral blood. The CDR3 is CASTGGYQPQHF. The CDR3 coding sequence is TGTGCCAGCACCGGGGGATACCAGCCCCAGCATTTT.